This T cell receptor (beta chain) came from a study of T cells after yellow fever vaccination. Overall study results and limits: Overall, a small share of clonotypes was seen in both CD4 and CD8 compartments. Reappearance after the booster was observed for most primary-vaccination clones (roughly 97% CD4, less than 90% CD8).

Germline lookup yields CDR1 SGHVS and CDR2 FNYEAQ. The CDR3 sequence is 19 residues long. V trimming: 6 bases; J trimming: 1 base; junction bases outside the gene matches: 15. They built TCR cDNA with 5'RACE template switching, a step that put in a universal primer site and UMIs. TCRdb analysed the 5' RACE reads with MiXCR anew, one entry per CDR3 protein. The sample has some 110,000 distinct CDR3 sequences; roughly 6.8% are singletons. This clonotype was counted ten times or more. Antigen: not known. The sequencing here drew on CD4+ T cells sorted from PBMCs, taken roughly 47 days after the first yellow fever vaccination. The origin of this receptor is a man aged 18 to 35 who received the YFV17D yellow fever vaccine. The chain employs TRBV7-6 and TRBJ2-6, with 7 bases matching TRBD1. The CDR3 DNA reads TGTGCCAGCAGTCCACCTCACGAGGCAGGGGGTTCTGGGGCCAACGTCCTGACTTTC. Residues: CASSPPHEAGGSGANVLTF.